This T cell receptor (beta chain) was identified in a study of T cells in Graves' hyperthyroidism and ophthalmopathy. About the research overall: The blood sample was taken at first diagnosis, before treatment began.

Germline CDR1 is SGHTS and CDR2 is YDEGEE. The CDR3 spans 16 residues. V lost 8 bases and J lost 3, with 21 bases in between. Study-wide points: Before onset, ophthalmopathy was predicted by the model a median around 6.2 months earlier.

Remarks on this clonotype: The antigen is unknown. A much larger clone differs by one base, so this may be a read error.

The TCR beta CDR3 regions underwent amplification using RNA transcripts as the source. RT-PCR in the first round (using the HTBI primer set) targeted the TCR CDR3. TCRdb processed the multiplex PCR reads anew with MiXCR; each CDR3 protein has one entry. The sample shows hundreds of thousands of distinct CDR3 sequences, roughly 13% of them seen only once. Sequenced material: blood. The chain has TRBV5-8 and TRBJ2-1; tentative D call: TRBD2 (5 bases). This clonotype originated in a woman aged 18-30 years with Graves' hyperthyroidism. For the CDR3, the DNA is TGTGCCAGAAGCGCCGGGGTTCTACAGCACTACAATGAGCAGTTCTTC. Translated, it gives CARSAGVLQHYNEQFF.